What follows are 24 T cell receptor beta chains derived from one specimen sequenced in a study of response to subunit inactivated influenza vaccine (dated by TCRdb to the late 2010s). Library preparation employed RT-PCR. Sequencing was performed on an Illumina HiSeq 2500. The raw public data were reprocessed by TCRdb itself: fastp quality trimming at Q25, MiXCR clonotype calling, in-frame beta chains only. Records with the same CDR3 protein are collapsed into one entry carrying the most frequent genes and DNA. This sample holds hundreds of thousands of distinct CDR3 sequences; less than 8% were observed only once. 10% to 15% of the sample is taken by the ten largest. Sequences were derived from PBMCs from blood, sampled around 25 months after vaccination. These receptors were obtained from a man aged 50 to 69 who received an inactivated influenza vaccine. Donor details come from another sample of the same person, matched by shared clones.

The table lists this clonotype with many counts. CDR3 amino acids: CSVKDRQDYNEQFF. CDR3 in DNA: TGCAGCGTGAAGGACCGACAGGACTACAATGAGCAGTTCTTC. The V call is TRBV29-1, the J call TRBJ2-1; D might be TRBD1 (6 bases). Between the trimmed V and J ends, which lost 6 bases and 3 bases, there was a span of 15 bases. Germline V gives CDR1 SQVTM, CDR2 ANQGSEA. CDR3 size: 14 residues.

The genes are TRBV7-8 and TRBJ2-5; D gene ambiguous. The CDR3 is 14 residues long. The V gene's germline CDR1 is SGHVS and CDR2 FQNEAQ. The V gene lost 1 base and the J gene lost 4 bases, with 10 bases spanning the gap. CDR3 bases: TGTGCCAGCAGCTTAGGGCAGTCGGGAGAGACCCAGTACTTC. This codes for CASSLGQSGETQYF. The complete variable domain, with remaining parts taken from reference TRBV7-8 and TRBJ2-5, reads GAGVSQSPRYKVAKRGQDVALRCDPISGHVSLFWYQQALGQGPEFLTYFQNEAQLDKSGLPSDRFFAERPEGSVSTLKIQRTQQEDSAVYLCASSLGQSGETQYFGPGTRLLVL.

This clonotype was counted at least ten times. The genes are TRBV6-2 or TRBV6-3 and TRBJ2-1, with D perhaps being TRBD1 or TRBD2 (5 bases each). The V end was cut by 7 bases, the J end by 4 bases, with 11 bases between. This CDR3 has 13 amino acids. In germline, CDR1 is MNHEY, CDR2 SVGEGT. CDR3 nucleotide sequence: TGTGCCAGCACTATCGGGGCTTACAATGAGCAGTTCTTC. Amino acid sequence: CASTIGAYNEQFF.

This clonotype was detected only a few times. CDR3 amino acids: CASSVGGPQAYGYTF. CDR3 in DNA: TGTGCCAGCAGCGTAGGTGGCCCTCAGGCCTATGGCTACACCTTC. The V and J genes are TRBV9 and TRBJ1-2; no reliable D call. The CDR3 has 15 residues. Germline V gives CDR1 SGDLS, CDR2 YYNGEE. The ends were cut back, 0 bases at V and 4 bases at J, with 13 bases in the middle.

The table lists this clonotype with many counts. The chain recombines TRBV5-1 with TRBJ1-1, with TRBD1 matching 9 bases. Germline CDR1 SGHRS, CDR2 YFSETQ. The CDR3 length is 14 residues. With 7 bases clipped from V and 0 bases from J, the junction kept 4 bases outside the gene matches. CDR3 coding DNA: TGCGCCAGCGAAGGACAGGGGATGAACACTGAAGCTTTCTTT. Its translation is CASEGQGMNTEAFF.

The sample holds a few counts of this clonotype. The chain carries TRBV29-1 and TRBJ2-1; D may match TRBD1 or TRBD2 (6 bases each). Trimming shortened V by 6 bases and J by 6 bases, and 18 bases separated the two germline ends. CDR3 length: 14 amino acids. The germline CDR1 and CDR2 sequences are SQVTM and ANQGSEA. For the CDR3, the DNA is TGCAGCGTAAAGAGGGGGGCAGGGGTCAATGAGCAGTTCTTC. It codes for CSVKRGAGVNEQFF.

This clonotype came up many times. V gene TRBV9 combines with J gene TRBJ2-6; D is ambiguous. The germline V gene encodes CDR1 SGDLS and CDR2 YYNGEE. The CDR3 consists of 16 residues. The ends were cut back, 4 bases at V and 0 bases at J, with 11 bases in the middle. The CDR3 region has the DNA TGTGCCAGCAGCATAAGTGGGAACTCTGGGGCCAACGTCCTGACTTTC. It encodes CASSISGNSGANVLTF.

The V and J genes are TRBV2 and TRBJ2-7; D might be TRBD1 (5 bases). Trimming removed 2 bases from V and 1 base from J, with 15 bases in between. Germline assignment: CDR1 SNHLY and CDR2 FYNNEI. This CDR3 has 16 residues. Here the CDR3 reads CASSERLHRPSYEQYF. The CDR3 DNA sequence: TGTGCCAGCAGTGAAAGGCTGCACAGGCCTTCCTACGAGCAGTACTTC.

This clonotype showed up just a few times. The chain's CDR3 is CASSFTLGYEQYF. CDR3 bases: TGTGCCAGCAGTTTCACCTTGGGGTACGAGCAGTACTTC. The V gene is TRBV27, the J gene TRBJ2-7; D gene unclear. Trimming took off 3 bases at V and 4 bases at J, with 10 bases between the two ends. Germline CDR1 is MNHEY and CDR2 is SMNVEV (reference sequence). The CDR3 has 13 amino acids.

This clonotype was picked up many times. The gene calls are TRBV10-3 and TRBJ1-1, with D maybe TRBD1 (6 bases). There are 14 residues in the CDR3. CDR1 is ENHRY, CDR2 SYGVKD, per germline. V gave up 4 bases and J gave up 2 bases, with 11 bases separating them. The CDR3 coding sequence is TGTGCCATCAGTGCGGCGGGGGCCAACACTGAAGCTTTCTTT. Translation gives CAISAAGANTEAFF.

This clonotype showed up many times. The chain uses TRBV20-1 and TRBJ2-1, with D perhaps assigned TRBD1 or TRBD2 (5 bases each). Trimming removed 3 bases from V and 8 bases from J, with 23 bases in between. Per germline, CDR1 DFQATT and CDR2 SNEGSKA (reference sequence). This CDR3 is 16 amino acids long. CDR3 nucleotide sequence: TGCAGTGCTAGGAGAGGATTCCGGGACCTAAGGGATGAGCAGTTCTTC. It is translated as CSARRGFRDLRDEQFF.

This clonotype was recorded many times. The chain employs TRBV20-1 and TRBJ2-7; D uncertain. This CDR3 contains 14 residues. Germline lookup yields CDR1 DFQATT and CDR2 SNEGSKA (reference sequence). V was trimmed by 0 bases and J by 3 bases, leaving 12 bases between them. This CDR3 is CSARDQSSLYEQYF. Written as DNA, the CDR3 is TGCAGTGCTAGAGATCAATCAAGCCTCTACGAGCAGTACTTC.

Concerning this clonotype: A much larger clonotype is one base distant, so this may be a read error. The chain recombines TRBV5-1 with TRBJ2-2; D may be TRBD2 (6 bases). There are 15 residues in the CDR3. Germline assignment: CDR1 SGHRS and CDR2 YFSETQ. CDR3 amino acids: CATSLDSGGTGELFF. Written as DNA, the CDR3 is TGCGCCACCAGCTTGGATAGCGGCGGCACCGGGGAGCTGTTTTTT.

This clonotype was seen only a few times. The chain is built from TRBV30 and TRBJ1-1; D is perhaps TRBD1 (5 bases). The CDR3 totals 21 residues. Deletions cut 4 bases from V and 1 base from J, with 34 bases between. CDR1 is GTSNPN and CDR2 is SVGIG in the germline V gene (reference sequence). Here the CDR3 reads CAWIPTGFSWTRQNKNTEAFF. CDR3 bases: TGTGCCTGGATCCCGACCGGTTTTAGTTGGACCAGACAGAATAAGAACACTGAAGCTTTCTTT.

There are a few counts of this clonotype. The chain uses TRBV29-1 and TRBJ2-3, with 7 bases aligning to TRBD2. The CDR3 sequence is 14 residues long. Per germline, CDR1 SQVTM and CDR2 ANQGSEA. Losses at the gene ends were 4 bases for V and 4 bases for J; bases not matched to a gene: 8. In DNA form, the CDR3 reads TGCAGCGTTGGCCGCGGGAGCTTGTCAGATACGCAGTATTTT. Its protein is CSVGRGSLSDTQYF.

There are a few counts of this clonotype. V usage is TRBV7-9 and J usage is TRBJ2-3; tentative D call: TRBD2 (6 bases). CDR3 length: 13 residues. V was cut by 5 bases and J by 3 bases, with 9 bases left in between. CDR1 SEHNR and CDR2 FQNEAQ come from the germline V gene (reference sequence). The DNA for the CDR3 is TGTGCCAGCAGCATCGGGGGAACAGATACGCAGTATTTT. It translates to CASSIGGTDTQYF.

Ten or more counts support this clonotype. This sequence joins TRBV11-2 and TRBJ2-3, with 9 bases fitting TRBD2. The CDR3 loop spans 17 amino acids. Germline V lookup: CDR1 SGHAT, CDR2 FQNNGV. V lost 5 bases and J lost 7; bases outside the gene matches: 16. CDR3: CASSRFGGSGGRNTQYF. The CDR3 DNA sequence: TGTGCCAGCAGCCGGTTTGGGGGTAGCGGGGGTCGCAATACGCAGTATTTT.

This rearrangement joins TRBV20-1 to TRBJ2-7; TRBD2 aligns across 9 bases. CDR1 is DFQATT, CDR2 SNEGSKA, per germline (reference sequence). After removal of 0 bases from V and 0 bases from J, the junction contained 6 bases not matched to a gene. The CDR3 spans 16 residues. The CDR3 here is CSARDRDSGSSYEQYF. The CDR3 nucleotides read TGCAGTGCTAGAGATCGGGATAGCGGGAGCTCCTACGAGCAGTACTTC.

This clonotype was observed a few times. The chain recombines TRBV4-2 with TRBJ2-2; TRBD1 matches at 10 bases. The CDR3 has 16 residues. Germline V gene sequence: CDR1 LGHNA, CDR2 YNFKEQ. V dropped 4 bases and J dropped 3; count of bases not matched to a gene: 5. The CDR3 region is CASSLWTGGDTGELFF. The CDR3 DNA sequence: TGTGCCAGCAGCCTCTGGACAGGGGGGGACACCGGGGAGCTGTTTTTT.

This clonotype was counted at least ten times. The gene calls are TRBV20-1 and TRBJ1-5; D not resolved. Per germline, CDR1 DFQATT and CDR2 SNEGSKA (reference sequence). CDR3 length equals 17 residues. V was clipped by 0 bases and J by 0 bases, with 15 bases between them. The CDR3 nucleotides read TGCAGTGCTAGAGAGTGGGCGGCTTCAAATAGCAATCAGCCCCAGCATTTT. It specifies CSAREWAASNSNQPQHF.

This chain links TRBV27 with TRBJ2-1, with 9 bases fitting TRBD2. The V segment lost 5 bases and the J segment 6 bases; nucleotides outside the gene matches: 5. CDR3 length: 14 residues. CDR1 and CDR2 from the germline V gene are MNHEY and SMNVEV (reference sequence). Written as DNA, the CDR3 is TGTGCCAGCAGTCCCCCGACTAGCGGCAATGAGCAGTTCTTC. Residues: CASSPPTSGNEQFF.

The chain joins TRBV6-1 to TRBJ1-2; 11 positions match TRBD1. Losses at the gene ends were 6 bases for V and 4 bases for J; bases not matched to a gene: 10. CDR3 length equals 16 residues. Germline V gene data show CDR1 as MNHNS and CDR2 as SASEGT. The CDR3 is CASRAGTGGWAYGYTF. The CDR3 nucleotides read TGTGCCAGCAGAGCCGGGACAGGGGGTTGGGCCTATGGCTACACCTTC.

Notes on this clonotype: A junction end diverges from the germline sequence, so it may reflect a read error. The rearrangement joins TRBV4-3 to TRBJ1-3; 11 bases are shared with TRBD1. This CDR3 has 18 residues. The V gene's germline CDR1 is LGHNA and CDR2 YSLEER. CDR3 region: CACSQDGQDRGPGNTIYF. For the CDR3, the DNA is TGCGCCTGCAGCCAAGATGGACAGGACAGGGGGCCTGGAAACACCATATATTTT.

The chain has TRBV29-1 and TRBJ2-4, with 8 bases fitting TRBD2. V shed 7 bases and J 0 bases; nucleotides not matched to a gene: 5. The CDR3 is 14 residues long. Germline CDR1 SQVTM, CDR2 ANQGSEA. This chain's CDR3 is CSARGGLAKNIQYF. The CDR3 DNA reads as TGCAGCGCCCGGGGGGGTCTAGCCAAAAACATTCAGTACTTC.